What follows are 20 T cell receptor beta chains derived from one specimen sequenced in a study of blood T cell repertoires in COVID-19. Profiled with immunoSEQ multiplex PCR; TCRdb holds only in-frame clones, not every one. The data hold fewer than 300,000 clones, with under 90% observed a single time. Sequencing was done on a sample of peripheral blood. The receptors come from a woman between 18 and 30 years old with acute or convalescent COVID-19.

The chain is built from TRBV19 and TRBJ2-2; TRBD1 agrees at 8 bases. The CDR3 contains 14 residues. Looked up from germline, CDR1 is LNHDA and CDR2 is SQIVND (reference sequence). J was trimmed by 8 bases and V by 7 bases; bases with no gene match: 9. DNA for the CDR3: TGTGCCAGTAACCAAAACCAGGGGGCGGGGGAGCTGTTTTTT. It encodes CASNQNQGAGELFF.

Concerning this clone: Given the absence of the conserved phenylalanine or tryptophan at the CDR3 end, a read error is likely. It is unclear where the CDR3 begins or ends on the DNA, so no DNA is shown, and the CDR3 is as TCRdb lists it. V is TRBV7-2 and J is TRBJ1-1; the tabulated D call, TRBD1, remains unverified against the DNA. The length of the CDR3 is 13 amino acids, counting both ends. CDR1 SGHTA and CDR2 FQGNSA come from the germline V gene. The CDR3 sequence is CASSITGTPNFSV.

The V gene is TRBV4-3, the J gene TRBJ2-5; D is perhaps TRBD1 (6 bases). CDR1 is LGHNA, CDR2 YSLEER, per germline. The CDR3 has 16 amino acids. The germline V and J ends were trimmed by 0 bases and 5 bases, with 16 bases remaining between them. The CDR3 DNA reads TGCGCCAGCAGCCAAGATCTGGGGGCGTTGCGGGAGACCCAGTACTTC. This encodes CASSQDLGALRETQYF.

The V call is TRBV9, the J call TRBJ2-1; D unresolved. The CDR3 loop spans 14 amino acids. The germline V and J ends were trimmed by 1 base and 4 bases, with 9 bases remaining between them. Germline assignment: CDR1 SGDLS and CDR2 YYNGEE. The CDR3 DNA reads as TGTGCCAGCAGCGTAAGTAGTAGTTACAATGAGCAGTTCTTC. Amino acids: CASSVSSSYNEQFF.

V and J are TRBV6-4 and TRBJ2-1, with D possibly TRBD2 on 5 matching bases. The V gene's germline CDR1 is MRHNA and CDR2 SNTAGT. Trimming took off 0 bases at V and 3 bases at J, with 9 bases between the two ends. CDR3 length: 15 amino acids. CDR3 region: CASSDSAGNYNEQFF. The CDR3 nucleotides read TGTGCCAGCAGTGACTCGGCCGGGAACTACAATGAGCAGTTCTTC.

V and J are TRBV19 and TRBJ1-5; the match to TRBD1 covers 9 bases. The CDR3 consists of 15 residues. Germline CDR1 reads LNHDA; CDR2 reads SQIVND (reference sequence). Trimming took 6 bases from V and 1 from J; bases not matched to a gene: 4. CDR3 nucleotide sequence: TGTGCCAGTAGCCGGACAGGGGAAAGCAATCAGCCCCAGCATTTT. Its translation: CASSRTGESNQPQHF. Combining the CDR3 with reference TRBV19 and TRBJ1-5 gives the whole variable domain DGGITQSPKYLFRKEGQNVTLSCEQNLNHDAMYWYRQDPGQGLRLIYYSQIVNDFQKGDIAEGYSVSREKKESFPLTVTSAQKNPTAFYLCASSRTGESNQPQHFGDGTRLSIL.

A note on this clone: The sample contains more than one DNA sequence encoding this CDR3. The chain is built from TRBV7-2 and TRBJ2-1; 8 bases are shared with TRBD2. Germline-derived CDR1 and CDR2 are SGHTA and FQGNSA. The CDR3 is made up of 14 amino acids. Trimming removed 3 bases from V and 4 bases from J; junction bases left unmatched: 2. The CDR3 sequence is CASSFLAGYNEQFF. In DNA form, the CDR3 reads TGTGCCAGCAGCTTTTTAGCGGGGTACAATGAGCAGTTCTTC.

The chain couples TRBV28 to TRBJ2-2, with D possibly being TRBD2 (5 bases). Trimming removed 6 bases from V and 2 bases from J, with 16 bases in between. The CDR3 loop spans 16 amino acids. The germline gives CDR1 MDHEN, CDR2 SYDVKM. The CDR3 reads CASSTEAVSNTGELFF. In DNA form, the CDR3 reads TGTGCCAGCAGCACCGAAGCGGTCTCTAACACCGGGGAGCTGTTTTTT.

This clone appeared a single time. The chain employs TRBV19 and TRBJ1-5, with 7 bases that match TRBD1. Germline V CDR1 and CDR2: LNHDA, SQIVND (reference sequence). The ends lost 5 bases at V and 3 bases at J; junction bases unmatched: 1. This CDR3 comprises 13 residues. As DNA, the CDR3 is TGTGCCAGTAGTGGACAGGTCAATCAGCCCCAGCATTTT. Protein product: CASSGQVNQPQHF.

J is TRBJ1-1 and V is TRBV13; TRBD1 might be the D (5 bases). The germline V gene encodes CDR1 PRHDT and CDR2 FYEKMQ (reference sequence). The CDR3 has 15 amino acids. V gave up 4 bases and J gave up 6 bases, with 18 bases separating them. The CDR3 sequence: CASSSPGGGDAEAFF. CDR3 nucleotide sequence: TGTGCCAGCAGCTCCCCCGGTGGGGGGGATGCTGAAGCTTTCTTT.

The chain links TRBV6-6 to TRBJ1-2; a weak D match, TRBD1 (6 bases). V gave up 2 bases and J gave up 7 bases, with 8 bases separating them. Germline loops: CDR1 MNHNY, CDR2 SVGAGI (reference sequence). The length of the CDR3 is 12 residues. The DNA of the CDR3 is TGTGCCAGCAGTTACACAGGGTTTGGCTACACCTTC. This encodes CASSYTGFGYTF.

This chain uses TRBV5-1 with TRBJ2-7; 8 bases line up with TRBD1. CDR3 length equals 16 residues. V trimming: 4 bases; J trimming: 0 bases; junction bases outside the gene matches: 9. CDR1 and CDR2 from the germline V gene are SGHRS and YFSETQ. The CDR3 DNA reads as TGCGCCAGCAGCGCTTCGACAGGGGCTATCTCCTACGAGCAGTACTTC. Protein product: CASSASTGAISYEQYF. The entire variable domain, with the rest obtained from reference TRBV5-1 and TRBJ2-7, is as follows: KAGVTQTPRYLIKTRGQQVTLSCSPISGHRSVSWYQQTPGQGLQFLFEYFSETQRNKGNFPGRFSGRQFSNSRSEMNVSTLELGDSALYLCASSASTGAISYEQYFGPGTRLTVT.

The CDR3 DNA is TGTGCCAGCAGCTTACTCATGGGGGGGTCAGATACGCAGTATTTT. This encodes CASSLLMGGSDTQYF. The chain uses TRBV11-2 and TRBJ2-3, with TRBD2 matching 7 bases. Per germline, CDR1 SGHAT and CDR2 FQNNGV. After removal of 2 bases from V and 4 bases from J, the junction contained 6 bases not matched to a gene. The CDR3 loop spans 15 amino acids. Together with reference TRBV11-2 and TRBJ2-3, the CDR3 gives the full variable domain: EAGVAQSPRYKIIEKRQSVAFWCNPISGHATLYWYQQILGQGPKLLIQFQNNGVVDDSQLPKDRFSAERLKGVDSTLKIQPAKLEDSAVYLCASSLLMGGSDTQYFGPGTRLTVL.

The chain is built from TRBV6-5 and TRBJ2-1, with D possibly TRBD1 on 5 matching bases. Trimming cost V 2 bases and J 2 bases, with 10 bases left between them. The length of the CDR3 is 15 residues. Germline values: CDR1 MNHEY, CDR2 SVGAGI. The DNA for the CDR3 is TGTGCCAGCAGTTACGACAGCCCGACCTACAATGAGCAGTTCTTC. Translating gives CASSYDSPTYNEQFF.

V is TRBV4-3 and J is TRBJ2-7; D might be TRBD2 (6 bases). CDR1 and CDR2 (germline): LGHNA, YSLEER. Trimming stripped 0 bases from V and 6 bases from J, with 15 bases between. The CDR3 covers 15 residues. As DNA, the CDR3 is TGCGCCAGCAGCCAAGATGTGGGAGGCACCCCCGAGCAGTACTTC. Protein product: CASSQDVGGTPEQYF.

This chain joins TRBV19 and TRBJ1-5; TRBD1 might be the D (6 bases). The V end was cut by 9 bases, the J end by 5 bases, with 11 bases between. This CDR3 is 12 amino acids long. Germline loops: CDR1 LNHDA, CDR2 SQIVND (reference sequence). The CDR3 bases are TGTGCCAGCCGAACAGGGTATCAGCCCCAGCATTTT. Its translation is CASRTGYQPQHF.

The count of this clone is one. CDR3 protein: CATSRGPDYNEQFF. CDR3 coding DNA: TGTGCCACCTCCAGGGGACCAGATTACAATGAGCAGTTCTTC. The chain combines TRBV24-1 with TRBJ2-1; a weak D match, TRBD1 (6 bases). The V gene's germline CDR1 is KGHDR and CDR2 SFDVKD. Trimming shortened V by 9 bases and J by 4 bases, and 15 bases separated the two germline ends. CDR3 size: 14 residues.

Only one count was recorded for this clone. The chain has TRBV6-6 and TRBJ2-7; 12 positions agree with TRBD2. J gave up 7 bases and V 6 bases, and 13 bases lay outside the gene matches. Germline V CDR1 and CDR2: MNHNY, SVGAGI (reference sequence). The CDR3 contains 16 residues. The DNA for the CDR3 is TGTGCCAGCAGCCCAGGCCTAGCGGGAGGGCCTTGGGAGCAGTACTTC. Residues: CASSPGLAGGPWEQYF.

The chain carries TRBV6-6 and TRBJ1-2; D is ambiguous. Between the trimmed V and J ends, which lost 5 bases and 2 bases, there was a span of 3 bases. The CDR3 runs 11 residues. The germline CDR1 and CDR2 sequences are MNHNY and SVGAGI (reference sequence). The CDR3 nucleotides are TGTGCCAGCAGTCTAAACTATGGCTACACCTTC. Its translation is CASSLNYGYTF.

V usage is TRBV7-2 and J usage is TRBJ1-5, with 8 bases matching TRBD1. Germline V gives CDR1 SGHTA, CDR2 FQGNSA. The CDR3 contains 15 residues. V lost 5 bases to trimming and J lost 3 bases; unmatched junction nucleotides: 6. The DNA of the CDR3 is TGTGCCAGCAGCCCGGGGACAGGCCCCAATCAGCCCCAGCATTTT. Translation: CASSPGTGPNQPQHF.